This TCR beta chain comes out of a study of cytomegalovirus exposure and HLA in healthy donors. Donors were ostensibly healthy at sampling, although undocumented immune exposures were probable. PCR amplification relied on 60 Vbeta primers (plus 13 Jbeta primers). Using immunoSEQ multiplex PCR, the repertoire was profiled, and TCRdb retains in-frame clones only, with some absent. Of about 170,000 clones in the sample, 81% are singletons; the top ten hold roughly 4.5%. Comment on this clone: Its target is unknown.

V lost 0 bases and J lost 1; bases outside the gene matches: 5. In germline, CDR1 is MRHNA, CDR2 SNTAGT. The length of the CDR3 is 17 residues. Whole-study results and caveats: A later analysis revealed that TCR association rates differed between HLA loci, peaking at DRB1 and bottoming out at HLA-C.

The clonotype was recovered from a woman aged 18-29 years in good health and CMV-seropositive. The rearrangement uses TRBV6-4 and TRBJ2-3, with 9 positions matching TRBD2. Material: PBMCs. CDR3 residues: CASSDSRGGRGTDTQYF. CDR3 sequence (DNA): TGTGCCAGCAGTGACTCGCGGGGGGGCCGGGGCACAGATACGCAGTATTTT.